The clone carrying this TCR beta chain was seen repeatedly, ten times or more. cDNA synthesis used a TRAV/TRBV-specific primer set for both chains. The authors amplified TCRs for 20 PCR cycles with a constant-region primer and a V-primer adapter. TCRdb reprocessed the reads via MiXCR and lists one record per CDR3 protein. The sample holds around 83,000 distinct CDR3 sequences, under 20% seen once. Trimming removed 4 bases from V and 2 bases from J; junction bases left unmatched: 7. This CDR3 has 15 residues. Germline V gene sequence: CDR1 KGHSH, CDR2 LQKENI. This record comes from a study of low-dose radiotherapy and immunotherapy resistance in tumors. Study details: Dosing of intravenous cyclophosphamide at 200 mg/m2 occurred every two weeks and took place one day prior to radiation and immunotherapy.

The time point: before trial treatment. The chain links TRBV18 to TRBJ2-5; 7 bases map to TRBD1. This material consisted of PBMCs, taken before treatment. The sequence derives from a male donor with prostate cancer. The CDR3 nucleotides are TGTGCCAGCTCACGAAGGGGGCAGGGGCAAGAGACCCAGTACTTC. Amino acid sequence: CASSRRGQGQETQYF. Drawing the rest from reference TRBV18 and TRBJ2-5, the complete variable domain is NAGVMQNPRHLVRRRGQEARLRCSPMKGHSHVYWYRQLPEEGLKFMVYLQKENIIDESGMPKERFSAEFPKEGPSILRIQQVVRGDSAAYFCASSRRGQGQETQYFGPGTRLLVL.